This T cell receptor beta chain was sequenced for a study of blood T cell repertoires in COVID-19. Study summary: PBMCs, B-cell-depleted T cells, or T cells were the source of the cDNA or gDNA that made up the material.

A few counts support this clone. Study processing details: The authors estimated nucleated cell counts from reference gene primer amplification. Here immunoSEQ multiplex PCR was the method, and the copy in TCRdb shows in-frame clones only, minus some. The V and J calls and the clone size are those of that table, but D and trimming were determined from the DNA. The sample holds tens of thousands of clones, around 83% seen once. Germline CDR1 is MNHEY and CDR2 is SMNVEV (reference sequence). Trimming took off 0 bases at V and 6 bases at J, with 10 bases between the two ends. The CDR3 loop spans 14 amino acids.

The J gene is TRBJ2-3, the V gene TRBV27; perhaps TRBD2 as D (5 bases). The sample was peripheral blood. This TCR was sampled from a man aged 45 to 65 in a cohort sampled during active COVID-19. The CDR3 DNA reads TGTGCCAGCAGTTTATCCGGGGAGTTGGATACGCAGTATTTT. It specifies CASSLSGELDTQYF.